This T cell receptor (beta chain) was recovered during a study of blood T cell repertoires in COVID-19. The overall study: Samples came from the United States, Italy and Spain, spanning acute and convalescent COVID-19. From T cells, B-cell-depleted T cells, or PBMCs came the material, which was cDNA or gDNA.

Under the authors' procedure: By means of reference gene primer amplification, nucleated cell counts were estimated. Clones were sequenced by immunoSEQ multiplex PCR, and TCRdb holds only the in-frame ones, with some missing. The V and J calls and clone size come from that table; D and trimming were worked out from the DNA. The sample has a few hundred thousand clones; more than 65% are singletons. The receptor comes from a woman between 40 and 55 years old who had recovered from COVID-19. The sequenced sample consisted of peripheral blood.

The CDR3 region has the DNA TGTGCCAGCAGCGAAGGGGGACAGGGTCGTGCAACTAATGAAAAACTGTTTTTT. Translating it yields CASSEGGQGRATNEKLFF. The rearrangement joins TRBV9 to TRBJ1-4; 9 bases fit TRBD1. From germline, CDR1 is SGDLS and CDR2 YYNGEE. The CDR3 sequence is 18 residues long. V shed 3 bases, J shed 0 bases, and the junction held 9 bases outside the gene matches.